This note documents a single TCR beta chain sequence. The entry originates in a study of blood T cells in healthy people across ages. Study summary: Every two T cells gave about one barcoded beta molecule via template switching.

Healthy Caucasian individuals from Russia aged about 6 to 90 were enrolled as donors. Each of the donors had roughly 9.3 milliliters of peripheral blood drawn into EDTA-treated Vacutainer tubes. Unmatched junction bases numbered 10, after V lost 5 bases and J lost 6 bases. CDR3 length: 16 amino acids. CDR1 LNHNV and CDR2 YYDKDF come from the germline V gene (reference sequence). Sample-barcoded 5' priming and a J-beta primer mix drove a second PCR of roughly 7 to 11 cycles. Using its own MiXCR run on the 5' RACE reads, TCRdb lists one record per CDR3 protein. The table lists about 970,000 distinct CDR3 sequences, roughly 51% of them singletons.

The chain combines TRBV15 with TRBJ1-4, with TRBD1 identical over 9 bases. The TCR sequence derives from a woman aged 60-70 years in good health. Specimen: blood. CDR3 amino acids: CATSRARGQGYEKLFF. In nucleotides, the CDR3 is TGTGCCACCAGCCGAGCCAGGGGACAGGGTTATGAAAAACTGTTTTTT.